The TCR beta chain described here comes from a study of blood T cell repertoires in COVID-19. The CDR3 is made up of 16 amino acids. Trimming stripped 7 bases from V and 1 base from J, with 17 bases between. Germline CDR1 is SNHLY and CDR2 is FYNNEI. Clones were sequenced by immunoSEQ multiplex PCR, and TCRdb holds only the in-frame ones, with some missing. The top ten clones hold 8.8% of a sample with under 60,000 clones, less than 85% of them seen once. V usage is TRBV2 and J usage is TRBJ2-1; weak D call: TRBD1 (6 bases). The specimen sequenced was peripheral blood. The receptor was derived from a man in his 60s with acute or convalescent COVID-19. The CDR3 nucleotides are TGTGCCAGCACCCCACCTTCGGACAGTTCCTACAATGAGCAGTTCTTC. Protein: CASTPPSDSSYNEQFF.